The clone carrying this T cell receptor beta chain has just a few counts. Antigen unknown. The data originate from a study of identical twins. General observations from the study: Modelling approaches yielded underestimates of out-of-frame TCR alpha sharing between monozygotic twins.

The CDR3 is 14 residues long. Germline lookup yields CDR1 MNHEY and CDR2 SMNVEV (reference sequence). The V gene end was trimmed by 4 bases and the J gene end by 3 bases; junction bases not matched to a gene: 6. TCRdb used MiXCR to reprocess the 5' RACE reads, holding one entry per CDR3 protein. The table includes under 1 million distinct CDR3 sequences, about 12% detected once. These data are also associated with another study on yellow fever vaccine responses in identical twins.

This TCR derives from a young woman in good health. The specimen was PBMCs. V and J are TRBV27 and TRBJ2-7; 7 bases match TRBD2. CDR3 residues: CASSYGGRYYEQYF. CDR3 coding DNA: TGTGCCAGCAGTTACGGGGGGAGGTACTACGAGCAGTACTTC.